The present T cell receptor beta chain was sequenced within a study of blood T cell repertoires in COVID-19. Clones were sequenced by immunoSEQ multiplex PCR, and TCRdb holds only the in-frame ones, with some missing. The table includes 290,000 or so clones, approximately 78% detected once. Germline V CDR1 and CDR2: SGHTA, FQGTGA. V lost 7 bases and J lost 5, with 5 bases in between. The CDR3 loop spans 10 amino acids. The source is a man aged 40-55 years who had been exposed to COVID-19. The rearrangement links TRBV7-3 to TRBJ1-2, with D uncertain. The sample comprised PBMCs or T cells enriched from blood (not recorded which). CDR3 sequence (DNA): TGTGCCAGCACCAAATATGGCTACACCTTC. It codes for CASTKYGYTF. The full variable domain, with the rest looked up from reference TRBV7-3 and TRBJ1-2, is GAGVSQTPSNKVTEKGKYVELRCDPISGHTALYWYRQSLGQGPEFLIYFQGTGAADDSGLPNDRFFAVRPEGSVSTLKIQRTERGDSAVYLCASTKYGYTFGSGTRLTVV.